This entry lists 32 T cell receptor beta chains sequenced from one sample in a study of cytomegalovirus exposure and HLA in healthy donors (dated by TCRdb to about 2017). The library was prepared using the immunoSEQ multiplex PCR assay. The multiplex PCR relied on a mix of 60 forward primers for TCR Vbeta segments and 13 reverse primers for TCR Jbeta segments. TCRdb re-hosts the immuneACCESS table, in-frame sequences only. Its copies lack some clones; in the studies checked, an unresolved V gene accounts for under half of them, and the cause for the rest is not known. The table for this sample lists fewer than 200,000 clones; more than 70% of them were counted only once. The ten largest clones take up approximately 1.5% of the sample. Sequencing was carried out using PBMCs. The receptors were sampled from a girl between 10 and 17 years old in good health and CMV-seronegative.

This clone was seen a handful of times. CDR3 protein: CASSLGRQGPNTEAFF. DNA for the CDR3: TGTGCCAGCAGCTTAGGACGACAGGGACCGAACACTGAAGCTTTCTTT. This sequence joins TRBV11-2 and TRBJ1-1; 7 bases are shared with TRBD1. Unmatched junction bases numbered 6, after V lost 1 base and J lost 1 base. Germline V lookup: CDR1 SGHAT, CDR2 FQNNGV. CDR3 length: 16 amino acids.

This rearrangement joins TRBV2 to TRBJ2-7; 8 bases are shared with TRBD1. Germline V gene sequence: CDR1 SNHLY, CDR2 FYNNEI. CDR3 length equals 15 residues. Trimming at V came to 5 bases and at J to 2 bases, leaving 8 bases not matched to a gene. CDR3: CASSNWTGRTYEQYF. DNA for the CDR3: TGTGCCAGCAGTAATTGGACAGGGCGCACCTACGAGCAGTACTTC.

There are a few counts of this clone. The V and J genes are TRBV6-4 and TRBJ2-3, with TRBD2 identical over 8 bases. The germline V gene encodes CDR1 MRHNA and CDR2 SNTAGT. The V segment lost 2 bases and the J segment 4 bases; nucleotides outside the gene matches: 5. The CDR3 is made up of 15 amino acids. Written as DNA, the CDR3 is TGTGCCAGCAGTGACCGGACTAGCCCCTCAGATACGCAGTATTTT. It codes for CASSDRTSPSDTQYF.

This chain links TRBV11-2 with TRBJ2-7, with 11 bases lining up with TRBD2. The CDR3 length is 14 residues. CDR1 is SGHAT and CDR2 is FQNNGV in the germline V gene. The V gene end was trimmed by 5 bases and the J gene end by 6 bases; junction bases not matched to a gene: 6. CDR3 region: CASSRRLAGTEQYF. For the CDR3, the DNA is TGTGCCAGCAGCCGCCGACTAGCGGGGACCGAGCAGTACTTC. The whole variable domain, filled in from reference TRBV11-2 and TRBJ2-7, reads EAGVAQSPRYKIIEKRQSVAFWCNPISGHATLYWYQQILGQGPKLLIQFQNNGVVDDSQLPKDRFSAERLKGVDSTLKIQPAKLEDSAVYLCASSRRLAGTEQYFGPGTRLTVT.

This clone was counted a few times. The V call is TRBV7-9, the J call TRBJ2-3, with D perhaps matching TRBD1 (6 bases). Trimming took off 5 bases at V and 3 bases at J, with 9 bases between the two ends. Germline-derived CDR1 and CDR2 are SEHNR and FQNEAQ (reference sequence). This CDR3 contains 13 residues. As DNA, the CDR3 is TGTGCCAGCAGCCGGACAGTTACAGATACGCAGTATTTT. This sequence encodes CASSRTVTDTQYF.

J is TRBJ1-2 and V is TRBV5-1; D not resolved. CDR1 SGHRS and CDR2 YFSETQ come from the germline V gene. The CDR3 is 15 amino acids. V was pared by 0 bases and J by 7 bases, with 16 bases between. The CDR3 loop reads CASSLAGEGKGGYTF. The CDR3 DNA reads TGCGCCAGCAGCTTGGCCGGGGAGGGAAAGGGTGGCTACACCTTC.

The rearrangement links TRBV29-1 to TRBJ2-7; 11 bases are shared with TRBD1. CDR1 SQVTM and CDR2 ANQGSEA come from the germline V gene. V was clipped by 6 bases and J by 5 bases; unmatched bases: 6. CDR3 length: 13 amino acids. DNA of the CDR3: TGCAGCGTCCCAATGGGACAGGGGGACGAGCAGTACTTC. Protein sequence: CSVPMGQGDEQYF.

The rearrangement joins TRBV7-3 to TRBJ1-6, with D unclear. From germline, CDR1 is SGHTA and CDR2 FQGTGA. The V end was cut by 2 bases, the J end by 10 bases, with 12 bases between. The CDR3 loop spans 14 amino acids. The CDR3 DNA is TGTGCCAGCAGCTTAGCCGGGGAATACTCACCCCTCCACTTT. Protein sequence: CASSLAGEYSPLHF. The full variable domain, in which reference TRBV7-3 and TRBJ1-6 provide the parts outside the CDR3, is GAGVSQTPSNKVTEKGKYVELRCDPISGHTALYWYRQSLGQGPEFLIYFQGTGAADDSGLPNDRFFAVRPEGSVSTLKIQRTERGDSAVYLCASSLAGEYSPLHFGNGTRLTVT.

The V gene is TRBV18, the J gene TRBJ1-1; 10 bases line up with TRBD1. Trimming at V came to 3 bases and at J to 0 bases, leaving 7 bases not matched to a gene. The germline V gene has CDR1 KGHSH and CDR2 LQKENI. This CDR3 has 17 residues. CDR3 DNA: TGTGCCAGCTCACCTTTTTCCGGGACAGGGGTGAACACTGAAGCTTTCTTT. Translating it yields CASSPFSGTGVNTEAFF.

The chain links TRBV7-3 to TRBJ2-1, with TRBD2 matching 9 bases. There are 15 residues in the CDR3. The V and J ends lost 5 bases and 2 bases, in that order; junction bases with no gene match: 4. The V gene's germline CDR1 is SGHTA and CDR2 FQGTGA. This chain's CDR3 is CASSVVAGAYNEQFF. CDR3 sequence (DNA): TGTGCCAGCAGCGTGGTAGCGGGGGCCTACAATGAGCAGTTCTTC.

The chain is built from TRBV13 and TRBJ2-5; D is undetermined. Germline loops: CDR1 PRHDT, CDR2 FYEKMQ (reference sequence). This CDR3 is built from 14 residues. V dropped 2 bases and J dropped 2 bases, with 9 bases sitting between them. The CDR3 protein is CASSLSQMQETQYF. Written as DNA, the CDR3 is TGTGCCAGCAGCTTAAGTCAGATGCAAGAGACCCAGTACTTC. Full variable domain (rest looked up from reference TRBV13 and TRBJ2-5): AAGVIQSPRHLIKEKRETATLKCYPIPRHDTVYWYQQGPGQDPQFLISFYEKMQSDKGSIPDRFSAQQFSDYHSELNMSSLELGDSALYFCASSLSQMQETQYFGPGTRLLVL.

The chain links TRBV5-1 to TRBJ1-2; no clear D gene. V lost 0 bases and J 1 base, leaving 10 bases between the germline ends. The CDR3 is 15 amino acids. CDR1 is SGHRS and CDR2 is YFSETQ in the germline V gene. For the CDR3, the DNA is TGCGCCAGCAGCTTGGATGGAGCCTTTAACTATGGCTACACCTTC. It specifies CASSLDGAFNYGYTF.

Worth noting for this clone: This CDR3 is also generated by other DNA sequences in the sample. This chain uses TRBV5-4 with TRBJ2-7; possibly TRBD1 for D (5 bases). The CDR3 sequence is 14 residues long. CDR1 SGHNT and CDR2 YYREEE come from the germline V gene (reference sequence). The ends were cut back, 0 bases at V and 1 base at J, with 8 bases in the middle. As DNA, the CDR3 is TGTGCCAGCAGCTTGGGACAGTCATCCTACGAGCAGTACTTC. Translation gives CASSLGQSSYEQYF.

This CDR3 reads CASSNQQGDYGYTF. As DNA, the CDR3 is TGTGCCAGCAGCAACCAACAGGGCGACTATGGCTACACCTTC. This chain connects TRBV6-6 to TRBJ1-2; D is perhaps TRBD1 (6 bases). Germline V lookup: CDR1 MNHNY, CDR2 SVGAGI (reference sequence). This CDR3 contains 14 residues. V was shortened by 6 bases and J by 3 bases, with 14 bases between the two germline ends.

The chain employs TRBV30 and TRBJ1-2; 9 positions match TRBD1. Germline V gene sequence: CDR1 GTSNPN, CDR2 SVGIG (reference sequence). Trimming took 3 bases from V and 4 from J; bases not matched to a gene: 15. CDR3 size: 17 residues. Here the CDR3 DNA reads TGTGCCTGGAGGCCCCCGGGACAGGGTTTTTCCCCCTATGGCTACACCTTC. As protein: CAWRPPGQGFSPYGYTF.

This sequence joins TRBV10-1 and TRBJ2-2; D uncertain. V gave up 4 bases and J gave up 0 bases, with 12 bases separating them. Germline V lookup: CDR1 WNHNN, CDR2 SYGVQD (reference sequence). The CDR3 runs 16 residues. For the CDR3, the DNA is TGCGCCAGCAGTGGGCCCAGGCACGCGAACACCGGGGAGCTGTTTTTT. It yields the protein CASSGPRHANTGELFF.

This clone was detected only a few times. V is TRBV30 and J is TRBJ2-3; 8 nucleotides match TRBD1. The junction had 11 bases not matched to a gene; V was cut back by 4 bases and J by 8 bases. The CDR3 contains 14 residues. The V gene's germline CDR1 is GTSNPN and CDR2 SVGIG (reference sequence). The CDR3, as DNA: TGTGCCTGGACTCATAAGGGACAGGATGTTACGCAGTATTTT. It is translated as CAWTHKGQDVTQYF.

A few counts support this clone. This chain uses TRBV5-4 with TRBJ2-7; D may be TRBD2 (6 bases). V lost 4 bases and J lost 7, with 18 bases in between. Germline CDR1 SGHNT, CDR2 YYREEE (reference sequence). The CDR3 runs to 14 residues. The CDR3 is CASSSGLKPGEQYF. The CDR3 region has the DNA TGTGCCAGCAGCAGCGGGCTGAAACCGGGAGAGCAGTACTTC.

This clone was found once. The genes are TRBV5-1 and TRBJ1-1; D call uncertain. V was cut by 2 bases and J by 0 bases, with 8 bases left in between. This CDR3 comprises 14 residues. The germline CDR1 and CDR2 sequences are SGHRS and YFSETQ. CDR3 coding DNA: TGCGCCAGCAGCTTTCAGTCACTGAACACTGAAGCTTTCTTT. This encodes CASSFQSLNTEAFF.

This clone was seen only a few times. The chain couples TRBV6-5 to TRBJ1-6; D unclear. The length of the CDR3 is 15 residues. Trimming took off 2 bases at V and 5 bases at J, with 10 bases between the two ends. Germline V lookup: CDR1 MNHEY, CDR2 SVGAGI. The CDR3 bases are TGTGCCAGCAGTTACGCGGGAAGGGATAATTCACCCCTCCACTTT. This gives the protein CASSYAGRDNSPLHF.

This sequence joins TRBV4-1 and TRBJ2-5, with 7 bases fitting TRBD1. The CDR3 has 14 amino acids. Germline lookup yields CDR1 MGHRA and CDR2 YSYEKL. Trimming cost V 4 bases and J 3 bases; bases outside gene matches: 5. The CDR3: CASSLETGKETQYF. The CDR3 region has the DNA TGCGCCAGCAGCCTGGAGACAGGGAAAGAGACCCAGTACTTC.

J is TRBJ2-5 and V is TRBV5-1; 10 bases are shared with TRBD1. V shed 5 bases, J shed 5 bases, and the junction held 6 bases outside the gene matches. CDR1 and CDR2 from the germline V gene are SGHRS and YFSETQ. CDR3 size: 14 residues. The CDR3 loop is CASSPGTGVETQYF. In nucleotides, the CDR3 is TGCGCCAGCAGTCCCGGGACAGGGGTGGAGACCCAGTACTTC.

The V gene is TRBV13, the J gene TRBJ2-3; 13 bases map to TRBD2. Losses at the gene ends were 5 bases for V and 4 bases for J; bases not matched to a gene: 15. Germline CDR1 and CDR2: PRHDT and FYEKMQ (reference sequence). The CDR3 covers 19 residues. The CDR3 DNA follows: TGTGCCAGCAGCCGTCCGTCCTCCACTAGCGGGGGGGAGTCAGATACGCAGTATTTT. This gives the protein CASSRPSSTSGGESDTQYF.

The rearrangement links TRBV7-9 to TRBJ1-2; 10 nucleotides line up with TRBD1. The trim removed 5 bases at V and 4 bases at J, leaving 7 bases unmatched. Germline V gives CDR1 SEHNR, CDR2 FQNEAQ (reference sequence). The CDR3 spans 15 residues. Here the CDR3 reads CASSPQDRGGYGYTF. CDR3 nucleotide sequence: TGTGCCAGCAGCCCCCAGGACAGGGGGGGCTATGGCTACACCTTC.

CDR3 bases: TGTGCCAGCAGCGGCGGGACAGGGAGTCCCGGGGAGCTGTTTTTT. Protein: CASSGGTGSPGELFF. The chain employs TRBV9 and TRBJ2-2; TRBD1 matches 9 bases. Germline V gene lookup returns CDR1 SGDLS and CDR2 YYNGEE. J was trimmed by 6 bases and V by 3 bases; bases with no gene match: 6. The CDR3 length is 15 residues.

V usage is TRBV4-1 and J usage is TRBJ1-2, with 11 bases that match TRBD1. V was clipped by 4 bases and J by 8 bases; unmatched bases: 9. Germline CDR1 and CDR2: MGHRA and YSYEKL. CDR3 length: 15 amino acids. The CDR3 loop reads CASSRPGQGVKGYTF. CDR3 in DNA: TGCGCCAGCAGCCGGCCGGGACAGGGGGTTAAGGGCTACACCTTC.

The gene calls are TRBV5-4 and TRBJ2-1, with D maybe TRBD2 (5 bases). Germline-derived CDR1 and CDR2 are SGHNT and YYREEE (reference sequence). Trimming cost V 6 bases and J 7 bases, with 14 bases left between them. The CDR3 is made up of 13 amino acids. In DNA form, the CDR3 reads TGTGCCAGCACTCACCCGGGGAGAAATGAGCAGTTCTTC. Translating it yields CASTHPGRNEQFF.

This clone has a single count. CDR3 sequence reads: CASSLLGLGPQEQFF. The CDR3 DNA is TGTGCCAGCAGTTTATTGGGACTAGGCCCTCAGGAGCAGTTCTTC. V is TRBV27 and J is TRBJ2-1, with 8 bases identical to TRBD2. V was pared by 1 base and J by 10 bases, with 9 bases of the junction left unmatched. In germline, CDR1 is MNHEY, CDR2 SMNVEV (reference sequence). The CDR3 has 15 amino acids.

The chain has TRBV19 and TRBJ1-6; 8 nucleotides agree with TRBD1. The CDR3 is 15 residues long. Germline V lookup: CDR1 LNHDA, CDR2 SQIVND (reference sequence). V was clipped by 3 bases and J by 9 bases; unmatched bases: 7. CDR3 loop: CASSIGTGWSSPLHF. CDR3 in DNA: TGTGCCAGTAGTATTGGGACAGGCTGGTCTTCACCCCTCCACTTT.

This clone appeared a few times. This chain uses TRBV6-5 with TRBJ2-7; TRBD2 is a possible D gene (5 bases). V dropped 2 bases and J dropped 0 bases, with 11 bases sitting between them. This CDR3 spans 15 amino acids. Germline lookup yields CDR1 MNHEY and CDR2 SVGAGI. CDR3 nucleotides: TGTGCCAGCAGTTACACTTCCGGGATCTCCTACGAGCAGTACTTC. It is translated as CASSYTSGISYEQYF.

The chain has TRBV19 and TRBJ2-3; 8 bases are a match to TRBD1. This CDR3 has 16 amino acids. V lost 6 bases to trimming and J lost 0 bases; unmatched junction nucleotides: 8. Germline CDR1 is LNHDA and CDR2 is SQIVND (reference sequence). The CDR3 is CASRLRDRPSTDTQYF. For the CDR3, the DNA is TGTGCCAGTAGGCTCCGGGACAGGCCTAGCACAGATACGCAGTATTTT. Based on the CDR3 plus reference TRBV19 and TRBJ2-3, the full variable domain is DGGITQSPKYLFRKEGQNVTLSCEQNLNHDAMYWYRQDPGQGLRLIYYSQIVNDFQKGDIAEGYSVSREKKESFPLTVTSAQKNPTAFYLCASRLRDRPSTDTQYFGPGTRLTVL.

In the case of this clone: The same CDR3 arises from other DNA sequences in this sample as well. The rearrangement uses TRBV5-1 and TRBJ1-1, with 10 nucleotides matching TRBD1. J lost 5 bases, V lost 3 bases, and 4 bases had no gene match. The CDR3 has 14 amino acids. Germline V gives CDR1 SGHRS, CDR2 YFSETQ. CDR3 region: CASSSGQGVTEAFF. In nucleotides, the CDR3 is TGCGCCAGCAGCTCCGGACAGGGGGTTACTGAAGCTTTCTTT.